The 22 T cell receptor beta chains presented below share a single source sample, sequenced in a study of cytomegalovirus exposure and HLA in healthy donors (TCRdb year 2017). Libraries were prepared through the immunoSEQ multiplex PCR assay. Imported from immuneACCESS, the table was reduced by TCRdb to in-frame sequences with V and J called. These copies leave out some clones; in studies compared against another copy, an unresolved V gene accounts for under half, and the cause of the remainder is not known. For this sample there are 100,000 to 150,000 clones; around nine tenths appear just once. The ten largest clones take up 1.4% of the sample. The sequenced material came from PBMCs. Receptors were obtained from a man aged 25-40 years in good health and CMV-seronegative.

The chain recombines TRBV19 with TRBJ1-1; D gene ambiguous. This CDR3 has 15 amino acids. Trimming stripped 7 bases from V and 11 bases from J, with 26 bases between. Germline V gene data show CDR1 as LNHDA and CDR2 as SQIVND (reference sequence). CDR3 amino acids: CASTSPGVPTGTAFF. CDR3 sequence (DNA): TGTGCCAGTACCTCCCCCGGGGTCCCAACTGGCACCGCTTTCTTT.

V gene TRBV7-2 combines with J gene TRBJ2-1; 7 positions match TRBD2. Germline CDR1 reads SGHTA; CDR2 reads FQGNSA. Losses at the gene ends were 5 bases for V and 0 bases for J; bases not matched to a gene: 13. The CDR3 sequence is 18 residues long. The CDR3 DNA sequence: TGTGCCAGCAGCCCCCCCGGGAGGACCTTGGGCTCCTACAATGAGCAGTTCTTC. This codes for CASSPPGRTLGSYNEQFF.

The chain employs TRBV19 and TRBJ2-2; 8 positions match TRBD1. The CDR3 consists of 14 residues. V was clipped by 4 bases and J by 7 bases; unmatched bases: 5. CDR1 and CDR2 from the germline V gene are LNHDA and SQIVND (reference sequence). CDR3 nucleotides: TGTGCCAGTAGTAGCAGGGGGCAAGTCGGGGAGCTGTTTTTT. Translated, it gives CASSSRGQVGELFF.

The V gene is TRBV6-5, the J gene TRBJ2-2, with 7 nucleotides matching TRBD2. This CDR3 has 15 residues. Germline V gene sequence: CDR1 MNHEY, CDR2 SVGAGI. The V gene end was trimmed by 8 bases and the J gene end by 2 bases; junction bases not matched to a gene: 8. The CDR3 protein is CASRDYLTNTGELFF. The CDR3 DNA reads TGTGCCAGCCGGGACTACCTAACCAACACCGGGGAGCTGTTTTTT.

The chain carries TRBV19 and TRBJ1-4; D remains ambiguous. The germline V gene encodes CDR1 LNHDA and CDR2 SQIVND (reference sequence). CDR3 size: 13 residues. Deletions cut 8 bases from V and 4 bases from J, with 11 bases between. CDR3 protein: CASLSEVNEKLFF. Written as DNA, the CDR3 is TGTGCCAGTTTAAGTGAGGTTAATGAAAAACTGTTTTTT.

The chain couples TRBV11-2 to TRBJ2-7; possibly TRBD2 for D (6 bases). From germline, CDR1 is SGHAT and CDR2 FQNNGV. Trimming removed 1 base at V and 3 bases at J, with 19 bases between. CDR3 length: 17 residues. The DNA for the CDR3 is TGTGCCAGCAGCTTAGTTTTTGCGGGGACCGCAAGCTACGAGCAGTACTTC. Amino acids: CASSLVFAGTASYEQYF.

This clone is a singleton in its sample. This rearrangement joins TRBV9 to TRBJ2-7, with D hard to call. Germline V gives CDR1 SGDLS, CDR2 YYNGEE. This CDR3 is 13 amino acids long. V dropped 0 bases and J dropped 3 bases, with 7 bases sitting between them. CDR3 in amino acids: CASSVGVSYEQYF. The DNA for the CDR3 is TGTGCCAGCAGCGTAGGTGTCAGCTACGAGCAGTACTTC.

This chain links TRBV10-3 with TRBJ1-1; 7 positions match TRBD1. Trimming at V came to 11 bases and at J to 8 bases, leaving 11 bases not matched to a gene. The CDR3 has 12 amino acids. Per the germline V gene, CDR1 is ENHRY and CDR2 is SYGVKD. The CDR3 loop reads CASRPLGQEAFF. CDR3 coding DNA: TGTGCCTCCCGACCCCTGGGACAGGAAGCTTTCTTT.

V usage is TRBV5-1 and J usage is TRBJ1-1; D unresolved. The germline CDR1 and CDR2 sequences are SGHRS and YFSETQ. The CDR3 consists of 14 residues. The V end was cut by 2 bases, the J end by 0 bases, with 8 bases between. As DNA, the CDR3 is TGCGCCAGCAGCTTTGGGCTGATGAACACTGAAGCTTTCTTT. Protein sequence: CASSFGLMNTEAFF.

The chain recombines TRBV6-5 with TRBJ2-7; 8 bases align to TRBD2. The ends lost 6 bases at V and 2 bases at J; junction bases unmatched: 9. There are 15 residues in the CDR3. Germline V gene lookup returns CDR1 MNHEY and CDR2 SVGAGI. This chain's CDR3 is CASRLAAYGTYEQYF. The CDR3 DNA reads TGTGCCAGCAGACTAGCGGCATATGGAACCTACGAGCAGTACTTC.

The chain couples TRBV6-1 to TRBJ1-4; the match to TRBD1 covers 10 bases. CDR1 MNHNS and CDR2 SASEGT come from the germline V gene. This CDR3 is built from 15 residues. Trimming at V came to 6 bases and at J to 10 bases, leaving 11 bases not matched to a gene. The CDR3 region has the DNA TGTGCCAGCAGCGATCCGGGACAGGGGAGAGTAAAACTGTTTTTT. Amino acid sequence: CASSDPGQGRVKLFF.

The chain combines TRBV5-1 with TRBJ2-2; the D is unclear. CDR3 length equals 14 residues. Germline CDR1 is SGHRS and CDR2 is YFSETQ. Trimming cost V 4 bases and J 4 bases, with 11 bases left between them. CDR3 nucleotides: TGCGCCAGCAGCCCCCCTAGGAGCACCGGGGAGCTGTTTTTT. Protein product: CASSPPRSTGELFF.

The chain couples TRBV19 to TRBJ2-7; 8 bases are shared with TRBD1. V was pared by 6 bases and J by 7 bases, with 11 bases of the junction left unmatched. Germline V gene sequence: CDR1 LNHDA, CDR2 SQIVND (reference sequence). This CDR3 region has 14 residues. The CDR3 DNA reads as TGTGCCAGTAGCCCCAATACAGGGGGACTTGAGCAGTACTTC. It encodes CASSPNTGGLEQYF.

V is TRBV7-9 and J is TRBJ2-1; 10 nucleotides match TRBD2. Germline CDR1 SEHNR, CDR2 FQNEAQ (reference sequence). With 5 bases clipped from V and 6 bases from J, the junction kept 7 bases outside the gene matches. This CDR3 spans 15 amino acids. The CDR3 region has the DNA TGTGCCAGCAGCATTGGACTAGCGGTGGCCAATGAGCAGTTCTTC. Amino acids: CASSIGLAVANEQFF.

Here the CDR3 DNA reads TGTGCCAGCAGTGCACCGGGACAGGGAGTACGCGACGAGCAGTACTTC. This gives the protein CASSAPGQGVRDEQYF. The V and J genes are TRBV6-1 and TRBJ2-7, with 9 bases matching TRBD1. CDR3 size: 16 residues. V gave up 4 bases and J gave up 5 bases; unmatched junction bases: 12. Germline CDR1 MNHNS, CDR2 SASEGT.

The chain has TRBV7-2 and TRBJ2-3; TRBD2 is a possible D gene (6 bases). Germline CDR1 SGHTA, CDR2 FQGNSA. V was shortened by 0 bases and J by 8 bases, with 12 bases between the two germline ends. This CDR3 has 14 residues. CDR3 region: CASSLAGGVVTQYF. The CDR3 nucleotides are TGTGCCAGCAGCTTAGCGGGAGGAGTTGTTACGCAGTATTTT.

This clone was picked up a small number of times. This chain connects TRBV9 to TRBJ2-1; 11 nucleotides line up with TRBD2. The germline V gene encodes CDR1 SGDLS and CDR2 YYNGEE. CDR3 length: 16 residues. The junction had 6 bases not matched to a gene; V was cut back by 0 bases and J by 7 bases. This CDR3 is CASSVGVGLAVNEQFF. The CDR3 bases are TGTGCCAGCAGCGTAGGCGTGGGACTAGCGGTGAATGAGCAGTTCTTC.

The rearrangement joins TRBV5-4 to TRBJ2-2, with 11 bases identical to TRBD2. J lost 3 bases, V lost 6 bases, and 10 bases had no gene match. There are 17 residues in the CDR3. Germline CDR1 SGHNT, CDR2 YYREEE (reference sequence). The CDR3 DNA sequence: TGTGCCAGCACCCGAAAACTAGCGGGAGTACACACCGGGGAGCTGTTTTTT. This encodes CASTRKLAGVHTGELFF.

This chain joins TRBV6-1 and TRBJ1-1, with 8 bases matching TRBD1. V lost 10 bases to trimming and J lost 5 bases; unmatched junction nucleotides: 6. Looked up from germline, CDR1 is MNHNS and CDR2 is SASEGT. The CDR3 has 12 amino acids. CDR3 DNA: TGTGCCATTGGACAGGGCAATACTGAAGCTTTCTTT. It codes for CAIGQGNTEAFF.

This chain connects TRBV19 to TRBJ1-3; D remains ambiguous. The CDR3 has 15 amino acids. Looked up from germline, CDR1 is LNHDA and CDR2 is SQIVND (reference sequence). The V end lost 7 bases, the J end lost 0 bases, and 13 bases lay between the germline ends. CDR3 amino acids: CASIPNRASGNTIYF. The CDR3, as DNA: TGTGCCAGTATCCCAAATAGAGCCTCTGGAAACACCATATATTTT. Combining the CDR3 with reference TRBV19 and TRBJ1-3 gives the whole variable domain DGGITQSPKYLFRKEGQNVTLSCEQNLNHDAMYWYRQDPGQGLRLIYYSQIVNDFQKGDIAEGYSVSREKKESFPLTVTSAQKNPTAFYLCASIPNRASGNTIYFGEGSWLTVV.

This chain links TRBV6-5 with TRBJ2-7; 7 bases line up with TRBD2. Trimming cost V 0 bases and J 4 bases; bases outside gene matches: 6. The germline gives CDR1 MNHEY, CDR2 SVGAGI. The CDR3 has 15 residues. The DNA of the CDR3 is TGTGCCAGCAGTTACTCTTGGGAGGGGACTTACGAGCAGTACTTC. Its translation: CASSYSWEGTYEQYF.

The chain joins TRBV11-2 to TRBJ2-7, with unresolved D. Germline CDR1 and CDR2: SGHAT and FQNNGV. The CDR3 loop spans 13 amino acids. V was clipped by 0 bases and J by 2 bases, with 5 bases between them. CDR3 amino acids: CASSLDPAYEQYF. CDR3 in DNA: TGTGCCAGCAGCTTAGACCCCGCCTACGAGCAGTACTTC.